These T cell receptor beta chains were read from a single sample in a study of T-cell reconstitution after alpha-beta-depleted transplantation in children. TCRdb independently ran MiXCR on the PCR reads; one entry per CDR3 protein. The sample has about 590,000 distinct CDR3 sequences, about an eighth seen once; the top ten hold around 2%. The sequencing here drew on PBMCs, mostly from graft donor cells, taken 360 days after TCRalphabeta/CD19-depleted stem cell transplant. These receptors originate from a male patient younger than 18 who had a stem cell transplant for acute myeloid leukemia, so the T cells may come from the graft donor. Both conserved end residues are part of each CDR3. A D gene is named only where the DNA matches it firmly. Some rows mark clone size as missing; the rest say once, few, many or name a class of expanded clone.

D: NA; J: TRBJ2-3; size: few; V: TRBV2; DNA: TGTGCCAGCAGTGACCGGGAGACAGCCACAGATACGCAGTATTTT; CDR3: CASSDRETATDTQYF
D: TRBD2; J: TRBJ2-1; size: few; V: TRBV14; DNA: TGTGCCAGCAGCCAAGATTGGAGCGGGGTGGGTGAGCAGTTCTTC; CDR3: CASSQDWSGVGEQFF
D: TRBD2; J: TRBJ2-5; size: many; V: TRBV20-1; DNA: TGCAGTGCTAGATACCGCTCAGCGGGAGATGAAGAGACCCAGTACTTC; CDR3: CSARYRSAGDEETQYF
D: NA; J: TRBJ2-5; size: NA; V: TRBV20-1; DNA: TGCAGTGCTGCGTGGATCGGGGAGACCCAGTACTTC; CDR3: CSAAWIGETQYF
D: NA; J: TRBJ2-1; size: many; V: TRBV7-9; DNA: TGTGCCAGCAGCTTAAGACCTGGGTTAAATGAGCAGTTCTTC; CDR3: CASSLRPGLNEQFF
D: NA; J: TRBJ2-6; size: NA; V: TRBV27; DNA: TGTGCCAGCAGTTGGACAGTATCTGGGGCCAACGTCCTGACTTTC; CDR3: CASSWTVSGANVLTF
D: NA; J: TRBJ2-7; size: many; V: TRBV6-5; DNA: TGTGCCAGCAGATTCATACACGAGCAGTACTTC; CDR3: CASRFIHEQYF
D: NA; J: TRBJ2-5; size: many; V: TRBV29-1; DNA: TGCAGCGTTGATCAGTACCAAGAGACCCAGTACTTC; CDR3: CSVDQYQETQYF
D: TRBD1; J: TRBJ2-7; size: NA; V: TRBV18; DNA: TGTGCCAGCTCACCGGCAGGGGGCCTACGGCGGCAGTACTTC; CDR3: CASSPAGGLRRQYF
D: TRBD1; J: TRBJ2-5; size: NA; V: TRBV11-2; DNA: TGTGCCAGCAGCTTAGGTTGGGACAGGGGGCGCCCGCAAGAGACCCAGTACTTC; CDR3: CASSLGWDRGRPQETQYF
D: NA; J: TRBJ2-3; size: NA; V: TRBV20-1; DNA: TGCAGTCCGCGGTCGATAGATACGCAGTATTTT; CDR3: CSPRSIDTQYF
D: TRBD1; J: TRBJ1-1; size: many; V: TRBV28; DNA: TGTGCCAGCAGTTTACCCGCCAGACAGGGGATCACTGAAGCTTTCTTT; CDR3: CASSLPARQGITEAFF
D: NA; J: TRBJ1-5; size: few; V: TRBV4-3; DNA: TGCGCCAGCAGCCAAGATTGGGGGCCCCAGCATTTT; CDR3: CASSQDWGPQHF
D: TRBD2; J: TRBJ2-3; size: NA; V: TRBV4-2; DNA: TGTGCCATCAGCTTGATGCTAGCGGGAGATCCTAGCACAGATACGCAGTATTTT; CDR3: CAISLMLAGDPSTDTQYF
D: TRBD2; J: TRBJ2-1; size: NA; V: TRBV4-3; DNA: TGCGCCAGCAGCCAAGATTCGCCCTGGACTAGCGACAACAATGAGCAGTTCTTC; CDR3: CASSQDSPWTSDNNEQFF
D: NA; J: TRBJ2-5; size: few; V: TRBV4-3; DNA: TGCGCCAGCAGCCCCGTGGGGGGAGGGACCCAGTACTTC; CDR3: CASSPVGGGTQYF
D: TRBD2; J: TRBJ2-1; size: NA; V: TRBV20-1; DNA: TGCAGTGCTCCAATCCCGGGACTAGCAATTGGTGAGCAGTTCTTC; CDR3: CSAPIPGLAIGEQFF
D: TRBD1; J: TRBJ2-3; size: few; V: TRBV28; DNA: TGTGCCAGCGGGGACAGGGCATACACAGATACGCAGTATTTT; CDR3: CASGDRAYTDTQYF
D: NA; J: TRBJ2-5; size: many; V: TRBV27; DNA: TGTGCCAGCAGTTTCATTCCCCAGGATCAAGAGACCCAGTACTTC; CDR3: CASSFIPQDQETQYF
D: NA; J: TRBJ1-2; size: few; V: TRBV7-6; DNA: TGTGCCAGCAGCCCGAAAGGGGGGGCCGGGGCCTATGGCTACACCTTC; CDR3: CASSPKGGAGAYGYTF
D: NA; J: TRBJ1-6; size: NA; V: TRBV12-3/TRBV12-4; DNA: TGTGCCAGCAGTTTCCAGGGCGATAATTCACCCCTCCACTTT; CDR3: CASSFQGDNSPLHF
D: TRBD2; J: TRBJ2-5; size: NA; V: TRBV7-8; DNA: TGTGCCAGCAGCCGGCCGACTAGCAGAGAGACCCAGTACTTC; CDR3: CASSRPTSRETQYF
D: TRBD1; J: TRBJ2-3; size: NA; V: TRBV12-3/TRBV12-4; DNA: TGTGCCAGCAGTTTAGAAACCGGGACAGCTAGCACAGATACGCAGTATTTT; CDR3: CASSLETGTASTDTQYF
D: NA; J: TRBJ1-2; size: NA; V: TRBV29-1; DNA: TGCAGCGTTGTTTTTGACACCGCGACTGAGAACTATGGCTACACCTTC; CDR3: CSVVFDTATENYGYTF
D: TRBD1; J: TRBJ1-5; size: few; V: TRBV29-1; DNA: TGCAGCGTCCGACAGGGAGGACAGCCCCAGCATTTT; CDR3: CSVRQGGQPQHF
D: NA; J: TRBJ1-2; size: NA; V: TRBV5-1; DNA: TGCGCCAGCAGCTTGGTCCCGGACAGATCTAACTATGGCTACACCTTC; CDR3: CASSLVPDRSNYGYTF
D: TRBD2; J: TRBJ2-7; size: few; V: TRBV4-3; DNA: TGCGCCAGCAGCCAAGGAGCGGGACTAGCGGCCTACGAGCAGTACTTC; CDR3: CASSQGAGLAAYEQYF
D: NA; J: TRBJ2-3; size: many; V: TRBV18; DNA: TGTGCCAGCTCACTGAAAGAGGTCGGCAGGGAAAGCACAGATACGCAGTATTTT; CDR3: CASSLKEVGRESTDTQYF
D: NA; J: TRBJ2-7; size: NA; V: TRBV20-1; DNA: TGCAGTGCTGAGGTGTCGGGACCGATAAACTACGAGCAGTACTTC; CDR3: CSAEVSGPINYEQYF
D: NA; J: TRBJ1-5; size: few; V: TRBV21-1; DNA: TGTGCCAGCAGGCCAAAACAGGGGGCGCGTCATCAGCCCCAGCATTTT; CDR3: CASRPKQGARHQPQHF
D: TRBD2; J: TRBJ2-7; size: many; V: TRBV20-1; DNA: TGCAGTGCTAGCGGGAGGCCCTACGAGCAGTACTTC; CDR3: CSASGRPYEQYF
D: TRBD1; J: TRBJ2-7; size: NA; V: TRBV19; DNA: TGTGCCAGTAGTCCCGGTTGGGACAGGTTATCCTACGAGCAGTACTTC; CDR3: CASSPGWDRLSYEQYF
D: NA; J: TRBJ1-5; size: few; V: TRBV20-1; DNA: TGCAGTGCTGCTGGGGGTCCCCAGCATTTT; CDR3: CSAAGGPQHF
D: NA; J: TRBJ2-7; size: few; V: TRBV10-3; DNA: TGTGCCATCAGTGGGGGGAACGAGCAGTACTTC; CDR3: CAISGGNEQYF
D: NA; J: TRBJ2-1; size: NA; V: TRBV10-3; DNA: TGTGCCATCAGTGATCCAAACTACAATGAGCAGTTCTTC; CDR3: CAISDPNYNEQFF
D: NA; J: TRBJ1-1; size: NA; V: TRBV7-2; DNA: TGTGCCAGCAGCTATTACCCGACGGATAACACTGAAGCTTTCTTT; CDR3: CASSYYPTDNTEAFF
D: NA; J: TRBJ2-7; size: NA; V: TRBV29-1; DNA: TGCAGCGTTGAATGGGGCATGGGGGGCGAGGTTAACTTC; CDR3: CSVEWGMGGEVNF
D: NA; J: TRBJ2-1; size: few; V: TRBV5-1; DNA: TGCGCCAGCACCCACGAGCCCAGACCCAACAATGAGCAGTTCTTC; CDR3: CASTHEPRPNNEQFF
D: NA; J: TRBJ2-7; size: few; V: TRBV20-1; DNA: TGCAGTGCTAGGGGCGTGTCCGAGCAGTACTTC; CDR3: CSARGVSEQYF
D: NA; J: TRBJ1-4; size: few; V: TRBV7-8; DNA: TGTGCCAGCAGCTTGTACGGCCGAAATGAAAAACTGTTTTTT; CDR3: CASSLYGRNEKLFF
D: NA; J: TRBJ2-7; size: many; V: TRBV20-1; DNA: TGCAGTGCCCAAGACGACTACCGCCCCTCCTACGAGCAGTACTTC; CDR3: CSAQDDYRPSYEQYF